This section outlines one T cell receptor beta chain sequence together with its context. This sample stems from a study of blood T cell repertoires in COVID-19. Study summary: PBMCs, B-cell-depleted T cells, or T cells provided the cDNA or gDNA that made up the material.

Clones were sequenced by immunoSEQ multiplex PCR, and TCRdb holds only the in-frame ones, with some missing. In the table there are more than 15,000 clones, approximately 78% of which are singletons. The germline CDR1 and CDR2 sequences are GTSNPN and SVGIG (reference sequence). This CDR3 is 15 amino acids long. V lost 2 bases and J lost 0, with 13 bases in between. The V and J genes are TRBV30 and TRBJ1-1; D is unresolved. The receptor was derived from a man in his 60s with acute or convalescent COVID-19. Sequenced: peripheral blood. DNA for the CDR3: TGTGCCTGGAGTACCACGGGAGGGTTGAACACTGAAGCTTTCTTT. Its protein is CAWSTTGGLNTEAFF.